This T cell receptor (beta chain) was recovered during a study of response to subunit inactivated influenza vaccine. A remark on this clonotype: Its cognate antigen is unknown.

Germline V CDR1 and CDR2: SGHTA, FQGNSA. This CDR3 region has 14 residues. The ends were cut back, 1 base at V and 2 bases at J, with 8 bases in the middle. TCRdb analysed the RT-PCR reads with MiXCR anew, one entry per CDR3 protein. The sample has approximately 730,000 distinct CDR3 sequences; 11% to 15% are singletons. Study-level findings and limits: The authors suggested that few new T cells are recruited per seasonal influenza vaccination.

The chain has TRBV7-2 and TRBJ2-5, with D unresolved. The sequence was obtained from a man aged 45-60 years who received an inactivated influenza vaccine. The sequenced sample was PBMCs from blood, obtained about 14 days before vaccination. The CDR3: CASSLGVGQETQYF. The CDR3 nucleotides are TGTGCCAGCAGCTTAGGCGTGGGGCAAGAGACCCAGTACTTC.